This T cell receptor beta chain was retrieved from a study of cytomegalovirus exposure and HLA in healthy donors. Across the whole study: The 500 to 750 first-cohort repertoires and the 95 to 150 validation repertoires shared the same platform, a later analysis reported. General study findings and limits: Generally TCR sequences proved uncommon, though certain public TCRs appeared in numerous donors.

With 2 bases removed from V and 6 bases from J, the gap between germline ends came to 11 bases. Germline V gene lookup returns CDR1 SGHVS and CDR2 FNYEAQ. CDR3 length equals 14 residues. Some clones are missing from TCRdb's copy, which holds only in-frame ones; the method was immunoSEQ multiplex PCR. The sample carries about 73,000 clones, roughly 90% recorded once. As regards this clone: What it recognizes is unknown.

V gene TRBV7-6 combines with J gene TRBJ2-1, with no clear D. The sequencing sample was made of PBMCs. This sequence was found in a woman between 18 and 29 years old in good health and CMV-seropositive. In DNA, the CDR3 is TGTGCCAGCAGCTTACAGAGAGGTGGCAATGAGCAGTTCTTC. This gives the protein CASSLQRGGNEQFF.